The present TCR beta chain was sequenced within a study of cytomegalovirus exposure and HLA in healthy donors. About the research overall: The 95 million to 120 million unique TCR beta sequences, from about 179 million T cells, were found by an earlier analysis.

In the case of this clone: Its matching antigen is unknown.

13 Jbeta primers and 60 Vbeta primers were used for the PCR. Clones were read by immunoSEQ multiplex PCR, and TCRdb kept only the in-frame ones, dropping some. Of 140,000 to 150,000 clones in the sample, 65% to 80% were seen once. V dropped 4 bases and J dropped 2; count of bases not matched to a gene: 1. CDR3 length equals 14 residues. CDR1 and CDR2 (germline): SGDLS, YYNGEE. General study results and limits: Being indistinguishable, some V segments were excluded, TRBV6-2 and TRBV6-3 among them. Serostatus for CMV was the only available immune exposure information. What was likely a sequencing artifact was a cluster of highly shared sequence variants.

The clonotype comes from a man aged 25-40 years in good health and CMV-seronegative. The specimen was PBMCs. The V gene is TRBV9, the J gene TRBJ2-7; 12 nucleotides agree with TRBD2. The CDR3 sequence is CASSTSGGTYEQYF. CDR3 bases: TGTGCCAGCAGCACTAGCGGGGGGACCTACGAGCAGTACTTC.